The clone carrying this T cell receptor (beta chain) was counted between two and nine times. Its antigen remains unidentified. Sequenced by immunoSEQ multiplex PCR; TCRdb stores in-frame clones only, minus some. The sample has 2,500,000 or so clones, over 85% seen once. The data were obtained in a study of shared clonotypes between healthy human individuals. With 8 bases removed from V and 0 bases from J, the gap between germline ends came to 10 bases. Per germline, CDR1 SNHLY and CDR2 FYNNEI. This CDR3 is built from 13 residues. Overall study results and limits: A handful of donors shared 4.5% to 6.5% of their naive CD4 clonotypes.

The receptor's source is a man between 18 and 29 years old in good health. The sequenced material came from naive CD4+ T cells sorted from blood. This sample's subset: CD45RA+ positively selected. This chain joins TRBV2 and TRBJ1-1; TRBD1 might be the D (5 bases). The CDR3 DNA sequence: TGTGCCAGCCTGACAGACATGAACACTGAAGCTTTCTTT. Its translation is CASLTDMNTEAFF.